This record covers a single TCR beta chain. Which antigen it targets is not known. No per-base quality is available; no much larger clone lies one base away. The CDR3 regions of human TCRbeta chains were analyzed by immunosequencing. Per the source publication's procedure: TCRs in the repertoires were compared against a reference library of SARS-CoV-2-specific TCRs that had been generated with the MIRA antigen-specificity platform. Breadth meant the fraction of unique TCRs that were SARS-CoV-2-associated, whereas depth meant the fraction of total T cells that were SARS-CoV-2-associated. Using the MIRA data, each spike-specific TCR was assigned both to the spike region to which the TCR was reactive and to a CD4 or CD8 class. Log10-transformed breadth and depth values were compared by one-way ANOVA with Sidak's multiple comparisons tests. TCRdb carries this immuneACCESS record with in-frame sequences only. Its versions omit some clonotypes, under half of them owing to an unresolved V gene in the studies checked, with the rest unexplained. V and J calls and clone size are as listed in that table; D and trimming were resolved from the DNA. In this sample the table shows about 180,000 clones, roughly 91% of which occur a single time. Roughly 2% of the sample is in the top ten clones.

Spanning cysteine to phenylalanine, the CDR3 consists of 14 amino acids. Only the CDR3 DNA is retained, 42 bases long and in frame from the first base. V is pared back by 4 bases and J by 5 bases, with 14 bases lying between the germline termini. CDR1 and CDR2 were assigned from the germline V gene as MNHEY and SVGAGI. The sample's time point label, decoded: about 28 days (+/-7) after the second vaccine dose. AZD1222 recipients with second doses at about 4 weeks or about 12 weeks were pooled, because spike-specific TCR depth and breadth did not differ between schedules. The vaccinee samples were drawn from two UK trials, COV001 and COV002, one of which was a single-blind randomized controlled phase 2/3 trial testing AZD1222 (ChAdOx1 nCoV-19) in healthy adults. Trial participant PBMC samples were collected at day 0 and day 28 after the second dose for TCRbeta chain sequencing. These data originate in a study of T cell responses to AZD1222 COVID-19 vaccine (dated by TCRdb to the early 2020s). About the study as a whole: A total of about 230 trial participants underwent TCR sequencing, of whom 207 received two doses of AZD1222 and around 25 received two doses of the MenACWY control vaccine. Enrollment into the trials was organized by age into subgroups of 18-55, 56-69 and 70-plus years, and those subgroups contained approximately 160, 26 and 62 TCR-sequenced participants, respectively.

What the authors observed across the whole study: Because no day 14 peak-response samples were available, repertoires were characterized only after the peak T cell response. The whole spike protein was spanned by vaccine-associated CD4 TCRs, and dominant responses were seen in regions 160-218 and 743-854. Reportedly, almost half of the unique spike-specific TCRs recognized epitopes lying outside the regions that are mutated in the B.1.351 and B.1.1.7 variants. Only a handful of AZD1222 recipients were SARS-CoV-2 seropositive at baseline, limiting conclusions about previously exposed vaccinees. Spike-specific TCR breadth and depth rose significantly after two AZD1222 doses compared with day 0 and with MenACWY recipients. Participants were mostly white British and included more females than males, and it was suggested by the authors that clonal diversity may have been underestimated. The 56-69-year group was small, and its depth increase did not reach significance, likely because of low power.

The sequence was collected from an adult who received the AZD1222 COVID-19 vaccine. The chain joins TRBV6-5 to TRBJ1-1; D gene: possibly TRBD1, on 5 matching bases. The sample consisted of peripheral blood, taken 28 days after the second AZD1222 dose. The CDR3 protein sequence reads: CASSSQGFGTEAFF. The DNA sequence follows: TGTGCCAGCAGTTCCCAGGGTTTTGGGACTGAAGCTTTCTTT.